This T cell receptor beta chain is from a study of tissue T cells after allogeneic stem cell transplantation. General study points: Limitations included a small, clinically heterogeneous cohort and limited sampling depth. Few T cell clones were shared across patients, but motif clusters showed tissue-specific shared signatures.

This CDR3 has 13 residues. Germline V lookup: CDR1 KGHTA, CDR2 FQNQQP. Only in-frame clones appear in the TCRdb table, and some are missing; sequencing was by immunoSEQ multiplex PCR. The sample yields some 3,700 clones, around 52% seen once. Only a few counts were recorded for this clone. What it binds is unknown. Each gene name is a mouse one. The read ends 1 residue shy of where the CDR3 ends; the end is completed using the germline J gene. Documented time point: mouse harvest day 7 after allogeneic transplant. Each mouse received 10^7 T-cell-depleted marrow cells plus 10^6 splenic CD5+ T cells by tail vein. B6 (H2b) cells into BALB/c (H2d) mice; tissues taken at day 7 or 14.

Sequencing was done on a sample of gut tissue. The clonotype was recovered from a female BALB/c mouse given C57BL/6 T cells with graft-versus-host disease after an allogeneic hematopoietic cell transplant. The chain recombines TRBV23 with TRBJ2-7; the D call of TRBD1 is as the table states it, not checked on the DNA. The CDR3 bases that were read are TGCTCCAGCAGTCAATCGCTACAGTATGAACAGTAC. Translated, it gives CSSSQSLQYEQY. The whole CDR3 is CSSSQSLQYEQYF.